The clone carrying this T cell receptor (beta chain) has only a few counts. What it recognizes is unknown. One end of the junction does not line up with germline, which may come from a read error. Patients with other autoimmune diseases, uncontrolled infections, pregnancy or lactation were excluded. RNA transcripts were the template, and TCR beta CDR3 regions were amplified from them. Second-round multiplex PCR followed a first-round RT-PCR using HTBI primers. A single record per CDR3 protein comes from TCRdb applying MiXCR to the multiplex PCR reads. The sample yields roughly 500,000 distinct CDR3 sequences, 14% seen once. The data derive from a study of Graves' ophthalmopathy and Graves' hyperthyroidism. Overall study context: At the time of initial diagnosis and before any treatment, peripheral blood was collected.

Study-wide findings and caveats: Detected in blood as well were most expanded thyroid clonotypes with frequency above 0.001.

The sequenced sample was blood. This clonotype was obtained from a woman aged 30 to 39 with Graves' ophthalmopathy.

This chain's CDR3 is CASSLPAPGESTGVLFF. DNA of the CDR3: TGTGCCAGCAGTTTACCAGCGCCAGGGGAGAGCACCGGGGTGCTGTTTTTT. This chain uses TRBV28 with TRBJ2-2, with a weak D call TRBD1 (6 bases). This CDR3 has 17 residues. In germline, CDR1 is MDHEN, CDR2 SYDVKM.